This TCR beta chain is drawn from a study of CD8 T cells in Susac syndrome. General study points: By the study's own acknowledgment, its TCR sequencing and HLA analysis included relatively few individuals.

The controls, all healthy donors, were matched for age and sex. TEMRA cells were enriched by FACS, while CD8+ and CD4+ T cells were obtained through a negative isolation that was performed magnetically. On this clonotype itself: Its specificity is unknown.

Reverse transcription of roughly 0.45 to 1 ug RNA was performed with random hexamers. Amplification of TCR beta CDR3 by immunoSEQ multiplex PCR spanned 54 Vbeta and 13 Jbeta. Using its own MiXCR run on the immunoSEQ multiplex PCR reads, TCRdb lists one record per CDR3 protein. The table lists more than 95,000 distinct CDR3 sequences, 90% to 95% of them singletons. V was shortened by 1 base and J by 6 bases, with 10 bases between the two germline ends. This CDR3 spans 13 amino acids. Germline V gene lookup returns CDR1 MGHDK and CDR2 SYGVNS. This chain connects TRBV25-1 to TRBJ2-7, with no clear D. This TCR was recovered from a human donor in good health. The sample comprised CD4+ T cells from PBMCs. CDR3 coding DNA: TGTGCCAGCAGTGAATGGTCCAGGAGCGAGCAGTACTTC. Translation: CASSEWSRSEQYF.